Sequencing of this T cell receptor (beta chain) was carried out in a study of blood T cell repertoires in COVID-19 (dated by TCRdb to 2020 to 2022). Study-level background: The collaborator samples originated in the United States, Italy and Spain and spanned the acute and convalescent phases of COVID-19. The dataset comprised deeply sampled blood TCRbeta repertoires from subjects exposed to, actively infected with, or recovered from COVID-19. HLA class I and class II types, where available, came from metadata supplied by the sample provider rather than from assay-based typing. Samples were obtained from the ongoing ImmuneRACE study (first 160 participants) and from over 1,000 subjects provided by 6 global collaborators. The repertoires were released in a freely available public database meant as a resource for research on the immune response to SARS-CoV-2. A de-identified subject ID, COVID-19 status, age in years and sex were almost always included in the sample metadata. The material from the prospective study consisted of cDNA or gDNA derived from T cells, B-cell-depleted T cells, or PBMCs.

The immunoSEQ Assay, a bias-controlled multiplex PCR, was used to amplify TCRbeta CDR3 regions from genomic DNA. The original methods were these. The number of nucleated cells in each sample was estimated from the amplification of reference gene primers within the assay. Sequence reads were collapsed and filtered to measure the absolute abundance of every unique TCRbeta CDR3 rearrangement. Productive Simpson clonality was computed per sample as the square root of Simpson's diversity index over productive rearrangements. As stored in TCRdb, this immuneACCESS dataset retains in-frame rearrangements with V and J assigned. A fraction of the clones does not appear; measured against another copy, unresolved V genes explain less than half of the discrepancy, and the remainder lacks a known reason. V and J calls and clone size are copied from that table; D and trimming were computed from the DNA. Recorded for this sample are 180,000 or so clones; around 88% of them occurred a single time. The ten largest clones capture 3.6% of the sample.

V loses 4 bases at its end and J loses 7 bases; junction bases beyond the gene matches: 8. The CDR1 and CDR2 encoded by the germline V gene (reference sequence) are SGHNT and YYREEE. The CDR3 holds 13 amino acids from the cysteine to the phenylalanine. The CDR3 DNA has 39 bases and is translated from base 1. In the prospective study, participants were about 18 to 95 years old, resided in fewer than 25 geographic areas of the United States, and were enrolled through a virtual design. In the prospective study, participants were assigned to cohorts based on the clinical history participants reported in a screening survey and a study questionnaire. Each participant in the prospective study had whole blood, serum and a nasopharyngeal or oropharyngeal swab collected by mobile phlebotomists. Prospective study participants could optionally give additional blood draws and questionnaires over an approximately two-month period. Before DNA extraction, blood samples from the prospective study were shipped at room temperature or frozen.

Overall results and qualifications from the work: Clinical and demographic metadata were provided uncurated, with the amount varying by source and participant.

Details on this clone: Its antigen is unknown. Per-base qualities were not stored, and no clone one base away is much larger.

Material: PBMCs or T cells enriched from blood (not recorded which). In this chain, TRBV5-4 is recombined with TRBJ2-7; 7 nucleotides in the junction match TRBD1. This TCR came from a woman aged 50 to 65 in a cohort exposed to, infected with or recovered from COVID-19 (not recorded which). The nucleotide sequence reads TGTGCCAGCAGCGCAGACAGGGAAAGGGAGCAGTACTTC. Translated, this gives CASSADREREQYF.